The next 24 T cell receptor beta chains were all read from a single sample in a study of cytomegalovirus exposure and HLA in healthy donors. Both 60 Vbeta primers and 13 Jbeta primers went into the PCR. TCRdb keeps only in-frame clones here, not all; method: immunoSEQ multiplex PCR. The table lists 200,000 to 250,000 clones, approximately 78% of them singletons. Source material: PBMCs. These receptors were collected from a male donor in good health and CMV-seronegative.

A remark on this clone: Other DNA sequences within the sample encode an identical CDR3. The chain couples TRBV7-9 to TRBJ2-5; the match to TRBD1 covers 12 bases. Germline assignment: CDR1 SEHNR and CDR2 FQNEAQ (reference sequence). V shed 1 base and J 2 bases; nucleotides not matched to a gene: 2. The CDR3 is 16 residues long. DNA for the CDR3: TGTGCCAGCAGCTTAGGGGACAGGGGGCCTCAAGAGACCCAGTACTTC. Protein: CASSLGDRGPQETQYF.

The rearrangement joins TRBV7-3 to TRBJ2-1; 7 positions match TRBD2. Germline V CDR1 and CDR2: SGHTA, FQGTGA. Germline trimming cut 5 bases from V and 6 bases from J; bases unmatched to any gene: 10. The CDR3 has 15 residues. The CDR3 is CASSSSSGGLNEQFF. In DNA form, the CDR3 reads TGTGCCAGCAGCAGCTCTAGCGGAGGACTCAATGAGCAGTTCTTC.

This rearrangement joins TRBV18 to TRBJ2-5; D remains ambiguous. The end of the DNA aligns better with TRBJ2-7, so the J call may be wrong. CDR1 is KGHSH and CDR2 is LQKENI in the germline V gene. The CDR3 consists of 14 residues. CDR3 loop: CASSPQRLHHEQYF. The CDR3 coding sequence is TGTGCCAGCTCACCACAGCGACTCCACCACGAGCAGTACTTC.

The chain has TRBV7-9 and TRBJ1-2; 10 bases agree with TRBD1. The ends lost 6 bases at V and 2 bases at J; junction bases unmatched: 3. Germline V gene data show CDR1 as SEHNR and CDR2 as FQNEAQ (reference sequence). The CDR3 is made up of 14 amino acids. CDR3: CASSKDRGNYGYTF. The CDR3 region has the DNA TGTGCCAGCAGTAAGGACAGGGGGAACTATGGCTACACCTTC.

The rearrangement joins TRBV30 to TRBJ1-2; TRBD1 might be the D (5 bases). CDR1 is GTSNPN, CDR2 SVGIG, per germline (reference sequence). V was clipped by 1 base and J by 5 bases, with 11 bases between them. The CDR3 has 13 amino acids. The CDR3 protein is CAWSEQEGYGYTF. CDR3 bases: TGTGCCTGGAGTGAACAGGAGGGGTATGGCTACACCTTC.

This clone was picked up one time. This rearrangement joins TRBV28 to TRBJ2-5; D unclear. Germline CDR1 is MDHEN and CDR2 is SYDVKM. The V end was cut by 5 bases, the J end by 5 bases, with 18 bases between. The CDR3 contains 15 residues. DNA of the CDR3: TGTGCCAGCAGTCCCCTAGGAAGGCATGAGGAGACCCAGTACTTC. Its protein product is CASSPLGRHEETQYF.

This clone was observed once. At one end the junction does not follow the germline gene, possibly because of a read error. This chain joins TRBV29-1 and TRBJ1-1, with 8 nucleotides matching TRBD1. Per the germline V gene, CDR1 is SQVTM and CDR2 is ANQGSEA. The CDR3 contains 17 residues. The CDR3, as DNA: TGCAGCGTTGGGAATGGCCCGCAGGGGGCCGATGGCACTGAAGCTTCCTTT. Residues: CSVGNGPQGADGTEASF.

The rearrangement uses TRBV19 and TRBJ1-5; D might be TRBD1 (6 bases). Germline V gives CDR1 LNHDA, CDR2 SQIVND (reference sequence). This CDR3 is 15 amino acids long. Trimming pared 0 bases from V and 3 bases from J, leaving 9 bases between. In nucleotides, the CDR3 is TGTGCCAGTAGTATAGATGGACAGATCAATCAGCCCCAGCATTTT. Translated: CASSIDGQINQPQHF. Using reference TRBV19 and TRBJ1-5 for the parts outside the CDR3, the full variable domain is DGGITQSPKYLFRKEGQNVTLSCEQNLNHDAMYWYRQDPGQGLRLIYYSQIVNDFQKGDIAEGYSVSREKKESFPLTVTSAQKNPTAFYLCASSIDGQINQPQHFGDGTRLSIL.

The rearrangement joins TRBV5-1 to TRBJ2-1; 7 bases fit TRBD2. Losses at the gene ends were 0 bases for V and 2 bases for J; bases not matched to a gene: 2. Looked up from germline, CDR1 is SGHRS and CDR2 is YFSETQ. The CDR3 totals 15 residues. The CDR3: CASSLVAGAYNEQFF. In nucleotides, the CDR3 is TGCGCCAGCAGCTTGGTTGCGGGGGCCTACAATGAGCAGTTCTTC.

V usage is TRBV5-6 and J usage is TRBJ2-3, with TRBD2 matching over 14 bases. The germline V gene encodes CDR1 SGHDT and CDR2 YYEEEE. V lost 3 bases and J lost 3; bases outside the gene matches: 9. CDR3 length: 18 amino acids. For the CDR3, the DNA is TGTGCCAGCAGCTCCTGGGGACTAGCGGGAGTTCTTACAGATACGCAGTATTTT. This codes for CASSSWGLAGVLTDTQYF.

This clone was seen more than once but under ten times. The rearrangement links TRBV9 to TRBJ2-6; the D gene is possibly TRBD2 (5 bases). V dropped 5 bases and J dropped 0 bases, with 9 bases sitting between them. Germline V gene sequence: CDR1 SGDLS, CDR2 YYNGEE. This CDR3 contains 15 residues. CDR3 in amino acids: CASSTGSSGANVLTF. The CDR3, as DNA: TGTGCCAGCAGTACGGGGTCCTCTGGGGCCAACGTCCTGACTTTC. Using reference TRBV9 and TRBJ2-6 for the parts outside the CDR3, the full variable domain is DSGVTQTPKHLITATGQRVTLRCSPRSGDLSVYWYQQSLDQGLQFLIQYYNGEERAKGNILERFSAQQFPDLHSELNLSSLELGDSALYFCASSTGSSGANVLTFGAGSRLTVL.

This clone showed up just once. One end of the junction fails to match germline, which may point to a read error. The chain has TRBV7-7 and TRBJ1-1, with a weak D call TRBD1 (5 bases). The CDR3 spans 17 residues. From germline, CDR1 is SSHAT and CDR2 FNYEAQ (reference sequence). The CDR3 bases are TGTGCTAGCAGCACACCCCGGCGCGGGGCGCGGTCATCTGAAGCTTTCTTT. It yields the protein CASSTPRRGARSSEAFF.

V and J are TRBV7-9 and TRBJ2-7, with D maybe TRBD2 (5 bases). V lost 1 base and J lost 3, with 10 bases in between. The CDR3 length is 14 residues. Germline V lookup: CDR1 SEHNR, CDR2 FQNEAQ (reference sequence). CDR3 region: CASSLGGPGYEQYF. The CDR3 coding sequence is TGTGCCAGCAGCTTAGGAGGGCCGGGCTACGAGCAGTACTTC. Drawing the rest from reference TRBV7-9 and TRBJ2-7, the complete variable domain is DTGVSQNPRHKITKRGQNVTFRCDPISEHNRLYWYRQTLGQGPEFLTYFQNEAQLEKSRLLSDRFSAERPKGSFSTLEIQRTEQGDSAMYLCASSLGGPGYEQYFGPGTRLTVT.

The V gene is TRBV5-1, the J gene TRBJ2-2; a possible D gene is TRBD1 (5 bases). V was pared by 0 bases and J by 7 bases, with 16 bases between. This CDR3 has 16 residues. Germline values: CDR1 SGHRS, CDR2 YFSETQ. DNA for the CDR3: TGCGCCAGCAGCTTGGCCGCTAGGGGAAAGGTCGGGGAGCTGTTTTTT. This sequence encodes CASSLAARGKVGELFF.

The V and J genes are TRBV7-8 and TRBJ2-7, with D uncertain. This CDR3 spans 12 amino acids. Trimming took off 5 bases at V and 5 bases at J, with 10 bases between the two ends. Germline CDR1 and CDR2: SGHVS and FQNEAQ. For the CDR3, the DNA is TGTGCCAGCAGCCACAACGCGGACGAGCAGTACTTC. Amino acids: CASSHNADEQYF.

The chain recombines TRBV12-5 with TRBJ2-7; TRBD2 matches at 7 bases. J gave up 5 bases and V 3 bases, and 4 bases lay outside the gene matches. CDR3 length: 13 amino acids. Germline CDR1 reads LGHNT; CDR2 reads FRNRAP. CDR3 in amino acids: CASGLAGSDEQYF. The CDR3 region has the DNA TGTGCTAGTGGTTTAGCGGGGTCAGACGAGCAGTACTTC.

The chain combines TRBV5-4 with TRBJ2-5, with D tentatively TRBD1 (6 bases). Germline V lookup: CDR1 SGHNT, CDR2 YYREEE (reference sequence). The germline V and J ends were trimmed by 4 bases and 2 bases, with 12 bases remaining between them. This CDR3 region has 14 residues. The CDR3 nucleotides are TGTGCCAGCAGCGGCGGACAGACACAAGAGACCCAGTACTTC. This translates into CASSGGQTQETQYF.

In regard to this clone: Distinct nucleotide sequences in the sample also encode this CDR3. This sequence joins TRBV28 and TRBJ2-7; 7 bases match TRBD1. J lost 4 bases, V lost 6 bases, and 6 bases had no gene match. This CDR3 is 13 amino acids long. Germline V CDR1 and CDR2: MDHEN, SYDVKM. The CDR3, as DNA: TGTGCCAGCAGACGTACGGACAGGTACGAGCAGTACTTC. Protein product: CASRRTDRYEQYF.

J is TRBJ2-5 and V is TRBV5-1, with 7 bases lining up with TRBD1. Germline CDR1 reads SGHRS; CDR2 reads YFSETQ. This CDR3 contains 14 residues. V lost 0 bases, J lost 5 bases, and 4 bases stayed unmatched. The CDR3 protein is CASSLGQGEETQYF. For the CDR3, the DNA is TGCGCCAGCAGCTTGGGGCAGGGGGAGGAGACCCAGTACTTC.

This clone turned up a few times. The chain joins TRBV5-6 to TRBJ1-1, with no clear D. V lost 4 bases to trimming and J lost 7 bases, with 14 bases between them. The CDR3 consists of 13 residues. Germline V gives CDR1 SGHDT, CDR2 YYEEEE. CDR3 sequence (DNA): TGTGCCAGCAGCCAGATAAACGAGGGTGAAGCTTTCTTT. Its translation is CASSQINEGEAFF.

In its sample, this clone was seen a few times. The chain combines TRBV10-1 with TRBJ1-1; no clear D. The V end lost 0 bases, the J end lost 5 bases, and 13 bases lay between the germline ends. The CDR3 has 15 amino acids. Looked up from germline, CDR1 is WNHNN and CDR2 is SYGVQD (reference sequence). CDR3 nucleotides: TGCGCCAGCAGTGAGTCGAACGGGGTGGGGACTGAAGCTTTCTTT. As protein: CASSESNGVGTEAFF.

This clone was observed a single time. The J gene is TRBJ2-5, the V gene TRBV11-1; 7 bases align to TRBD1. The CDR3 sequence is 14 residues long. Germline loops: CDR1 SGHAT, CDR2 FQDESV (reference sequence). Trimming cost V 1 base and J 4 bases; bases outside gene matches: 3. The CDR3, as DNA: TGTGCCAGCAGCTTAGTGACAGGGAGAGAGACCCAGTACTTC. Translating gives CASSLVTGRETQYF.

This chain links TRBV29-1 with TRBJ2-7; TRBD2 aligns across 13 bases. The CDR3 totals 13 residues. Germline V gives CDR1 SQVTM, CDR2 ANQGSEA. V lost 7 bases and J lost 3; bases outside the gene matches: 3. In DNA form, the CDR3 reads TGCAGCGCGACTAGCGGGAGGATCTACGAGCAGTACTTC. Protein sequence: CSATSGRIYEQYF.

The chain has TRBV27 and TRBJ2-7, with D maybe TRBD1 (6 bases). CDR1 and CDR2 (germline): MNHEY, SMNVEV (reference sequence). Deletions cut 4 bases from V and 0 bases from J, with 16 bases between. The CDR3 sequence is 16 residues long. The CDR3 protein is CASSYAAGAGSYEQYF. Written as DNA, the CDR3 is TGTGCCAGCAGTTACGCGGCAGGGGCGGGCTCCTACGAGCAGTACTTC.